This T cell receptor (beta chain) was recovered during a study of T cell repertoires in cytomegalovirus infection. Study-level background: It was the public TCR beta signatures that indicated both CMV infection and matching HLA type. General study findings and limits: The ex vivo response was dominated by HLA-C-restricted CMV-specific TCR beta clonotypes. Cumulative frequency of public TCR beta families picked out carriers of CMV plus the relevant HLA.

Germline V lookup: CDR1 SGHRS, CDR2 YFSETQ. CDR3 size: 15 residues. Trimming took 5 bases from V and 3 from J; bases not matched to a gene: 9. A single record per CDR3 protein comes from TCRdb applying MiXCR to the reads. The sample includes roughly 230,000 distinct CDR3 sequences, 22% of them seen just once. A note on this clonotype: Its antigen is unknown.

The chain is built from TRBV5-1 and TRBJ2-7; 9 bases match TRBD1. The source is a human donor in good health (CMV status not recorded). Some clones in this sample may be carry-over from other donors' samples. Sequenced: CD8+ T cells from PBMCs. The CDR3 DNA is TGCGCCAGCAGATTCTCGAGGACAGGGGTCTACGAGCAGTACTTC. Translating gives CASRFSRTGVYEQYF. The full variable domain, with the rest looked up from reference TRBV5-1 and TRBJ2-7, is KAGVTQTPRYLIKTRGQQVTLSCSPISGHRSVSWYQQTPGQGLQFLFEYFSETQRNKGNFPGRFSGRQFSNSRSEMNVSTLELGDSALYLCASRFSRTGVYEQYFGPGTRLTVT.